This T cell receptor (beta chain) emerged from a study of T cell clonality in common variable immunodeficiency. Study-wide points: Shared TCRbeta clones were fewer between CVID subjects than controls. Common variable immunodeficiency TCR beta sequences reportedly had fewer deletions and N-nucleotide insertions. Compared with healthy controls, CVID subjects showed increased TCRbeta clonality, mostly in about a third.

This clone occurred a few times. Its antigen is currently unknown. The CDR3 goes on 3 residues after the read ends, and that part is filled in from the germline J gene. The germline gives CDR1 SNHLY, CDR2 FYNNEI. Trimming took off 7 bases at V and 1 base at J, with 6 bases between the two ends. CDR3 length: 12 amino acids. Method: immunoSEQ multiplex PCR; TCRdb's copy keeps in-frame clones and lacks some. The data show approximately 24,000 clones, with none appearing a single time. CVID subjects had received replacement immunoglobulin for at least one year. No CVID subject was ill or on immunomodulatory drugs when sampled.

The sample consisted of peripheral blood mononuclear cells. This clonotype originated in a human donor with common variable immunodeficiency. The genes are TRBV2 and TRBJ2-3; weak D call: TRBD1 (6 bases). CDR3 sequence reads: CASKGGTDTQYF. Partial CDR3 DNA: TGTGCCAGCAAGGGGGGCACAGATACG.